This TCR beta chain was recorded in a study of neurological immune-mediated disorders. General study results and limits: CDR3 amino acid sequences found in expanded clones were never shared across subjects, suggesting private repertoires in all groups.

One entry per CDR3 protein results from TCRdb running MiXCR on the 5' RACE reads. The sample comprises under 90,000 distinct CDR3 sequences, around 9.9% of which are singletons, and about 1.7% rests with the top ten. A few counts support this clonotype. Its antigen is as yet unknown. With 2 bases removed from V and 0 bases from J, the gap between germline ends came to 6 bases. Germline CDR1 reads SGHRS; CDR2 reads YFSETQ. The CDR3 totals 14 residues. Sample: PBMCs. The chain links TRBV5-1 to TRBJ2-1; D unclear. The clonotype originates from a man aged 45-65 years in good health. CDR3 residues: CASSFQSSYNEQFF. CDR3 in DNA: TGCGCCAGCAGCTTTCAGAGCTCCTACAATGAGCAGTTCTTC.